The 27 T cell receptor beta chains in this list originate from one sample, sequenced in a study of identical twins (dated by TCRdb to 2015 to 2016). Library preparation was by 5' RACE. Sequenced using an Illumina HiSeq 2000. TCRdb passed the public sequencing reads through fastp at Q25 and MiXCR, retaining productive beta sequences. Every entry covers one CDR3 protein and lists the most common genes and DNA from its rows. This sample has 300,000 or so distinct CDR3 sequences in its table, and around 9.7% of those were observed once. The top ten hold approximately 6.6% of the sample. This same sample was also part of a study on yellow fever vaccine responses in identical twins.

The sequencing input was CD8+ T cells sorted from blood. These receptor sequences come from a woman aged 18-30 years in good health.

This clonotype was counted only a few times. The chain is built from TRBV5-1 and TRBJ1-2, with D possibly matching TRBD1 (6 bases). Germline loops: CDR1 SGHRS, CDR2 YFSETQ. Trimming took off 0 bases at V and 4 bases at J, with 13 bases between the two ends. The CDR3 sequence is 15 residues long. CDR3 amino acids: CASSLGTDRPYGYTF. The CDR3 DNA reads TGCGCCAGCAGCTTGGGGACAGACCGACCCTATGGCTACACCTTC.

V gene TRBV9 combines with J gene TRBJ2-2; D may be TRBD1 (6 bases). Germline CDR1 is SGDLS and CDR2 is YYNGEE. This CDR3 has 15 amino acids. The germline V and J ends were trimmed by 3 bases and 5 bases, with 14 bases remaining between them. This CDR3 is CASSGGRGVTGELFF. DNA of the CDR3: TGTGCCAGCAGCGGGGGGCGTGGGGTAACCGGGGAGCTGTTTTTT.

V is TRBV7-9 and J is TRBJ2-3; no definite D call. Trimming removed 5 bases at V and 1 base at J, with 16 bases between. The germline V gene has CDR1 SEHNR and CDR2 FQNEAQ (reference sequence). The CDR3 has 16 residues. CDR3 DNA sequence: TGTGCCAGCAGCGACACCGCTGGGCTCGGCACAGATACGCAGTATTTT. The encoded protein is CASSDTAGLGTDTQYF.

This chain links TRBV6-9 with TRBJ2-7; 16 nucleotides line up with TRBD2. CDR1 and CDR2 (germline): MNHGY, SVAAGI. The CDR3 consists of 18 residues. V shed 5 bases and J 6 bases; nucleotides not matched to a gene: 13. CDR3 DNA: TGTGCCAGCAGTAAATCCGGGACTAGCGGGGGGGCAGACTGCGAGCAGTACTTC. Protein product: CASSKSGTSGGADCEQYF.

Ten or more counts support this clonotype. This chain connects TRBV7-9 to TRBJ2-3; 8 nucleotides align to TRBD2. V was clipped by 5 bases and J by 0 bases; unmatched bases: 7. CDR3 size: 16 residues. The germline V gene encodes CDR1 SEHNR and CDR2 FQNEAQ (reference sequence). CDR3 coding DNA: TGTGCCAGCAGCCCCTTCCCGGGGGGGAGCACAGATACGCAGTATTTT. This translates into CASSPFPGGSTDTQYF.

This chain connects TRBV4-3 to TRBJ2-3; TRBD2 matches at 10 bases. J lost 0 bases, V lost 5 bases, and 8 bases had no gene match. Germline CDR1 is LGHNA and CDR2 is YSLEER. The CDR3 is 17 amino acids. CDR3 in amino acids: CASSSRAAGGSTDTQYF. CDR3 DNA sequence: TGCGCCAGCAGCTCGCGGGCAGCGGGAGGGAGCACAGATACGCAGTATTTT.

This clonotype has a count of ten or more. The V and J genes are TRBV28 and TRBJ2-7, with D perhaps TRBD1 (6 bases). V was trimmed by 6 bases and J by 2 bases, leaving 23 bases between them. Germline CDR1 reads MDHEN; CDR2 reads SYDVKM. CDR3 length equals 17 residues. CDR3 sequence: CASSSPGHNNPTYEQYF. CDR3 bases: TGTGCCAGCAGCTCTCCGGGACACAATAACCCTACCTACGAGCAGTACTTC.

This clonotype has more than one count but fewer than ten. The V and J genes are TRBV12-3 or TRBV12-4 and TRBJ1-4; D is ambiguous. Trimming took off 6 bases at V and 7 bases at J, with 18 bases between the two ends. CDR3 length equals 15 residues. CDR3 protein: CASRRHSGRSEKLFF. In DNA form, the CDR3 reads TGTGCCAGCAGACGTCACAGCGGGAGAAGTGAAAAACTGTTTTTT.

There are many counts of this clonotype. V and J are TRBV9 and TRBJ2-2, with no clear D. V was clipped by 3 bases and J by 8 bases, with 14 bases between them. Germline V gives CDR1 SGDLS, CDR2 YYNGEE. This CDR3 spans 14 amino acids. This CDR3 reads CASSEDGEKGELFF. In DNA, the CDR3 is TGTGCCAGCAGCGAGGACGGAGAAAAGGGGGAGCTGTTTTTT. The complete variable domain, with remaining parts taken from reference TRBV9 and TRBJ2-2, reads DSGVTQTPKHLITATGQRVTLRCSPRSGDLSVYWYQQSLDQGLQFLIQYYNGEERAKGNILERFSAQQFPDLHSELNLSSLELGDSALYFCASSEDGEKGELFFGEGSRLTVL.

This sequence joins TRBV25-1 and TRBJ2-5; TRBD2 agrees at 8 bases. The CDR3 has 13 amino acids. Germline V CDR1 and CDR2: MGHDK, SYGVNS. The V segment lost 7 bases and the J segment 5 bases; nucleotides outside the gene matches: 6. This CDR3 is CASIPGGRETQYF. Here the CDR3 DNA reads TGTGCCAGCATTCCGGGAGGGAGGGAGACCCAGTACTTC.

This clonotype was recorded only once. This sequence joins TRBV6-5 and TRBJ2-1; no reliable D call. This CDR3 has 17 residues. Trimming removed 1 base from V and 2 bases from J, with 15 bases in between. Germline CDR1 reads MNHEY; CDR2 reads SVGAGI. CDR3 in amino acids: CASSYFIGRDPYNEQFF. The CDR3 DNA reads TGTGCCAGCAGTTACTTTATCGGTCGAGACCCCTACAATGAGCAGTTCTTC.

This clonotype was observed a few times. The chain carries TRBV12-3 or TRBV12-4 and TRBJ2-2; TRBD1 might be the D (6 bases). V was pared by 5 bases and J by 0 bases, with 10 bases between. This CDR3 region has 15 residues. CDR3 coding DNA: TGTGCCAGCAGTCCGACAGGCACGAACACCGGGGAGCTGTTTTTT. Translated: CASSPTGTNTGELFF.

This clonotype was found many times. V gene TRBV3-1 combines with J gene TRBJ2-7, with D tentatively TRBD2 (5 bases). The CDR3 contains 13 residues. CDR1 is LGHDT, CDR2 YNNKEL, per germline (reference sequence). The V and J ends lost 1 base and 4 bases respectively, with 8 bases between them. CDR3 nucleotide sequence: TGTGCCAGCAGCCAAGGACCGGGATACGAGCAGTACTTC. This translates into CASSQGPGYEQYF.

The V gene is TRBV7-6, the J gene TRBJ2-1, with TRBD2 matching 7 bases. The V gene's germline CDR1 is SGHVS and CDR2 FNYEAQ. V lost 3 bases, J lost 7 bases, and 15 bases stayed unmatched. This CDR3 is 17 amino acids long. The CDR3 coding sequence is TGTGCCAGCAGCTTTGTAAAAGCGGGGTGGCCTAGGAATGAGCAGTTCTTC. Translating it yields CASSFVKAGWPRNEQFF. Combining the CDR3 with reference TRBV7-6 and TRBJ2-1 gives the whole variable domain GAGVSQSPRYKVTKRGQDVALRCDPISGHVSLYWYRQALGQGPEFLTYFNYEAQQDKSGLPNDRFSAERPEGSISTLTIQRTEQRDSAMYRCASSFVKAGWPRNEQFFGPGTRLTVL.

This clonotype has a count of ten or more. The chain employs TRBV29-1 and TRBJ2-3; 9 bases match TRBD1. The CDR3 spans 13 residues. Germline V gene sequence: CDR1 SQVTM, CDR2 ANQGSEA. V shed 6 bases, J shed 6 bases, and the junction held 7 bases outside the gene matches. CDR3 DNA: TGCAGCGTCCATGGACAGGGGAGGGATACGCAGTATTTT. Translation: CSVHGQGRDTQYF.

This chain uses TRBV2 with TRBJ2-7; tentatively, D is TRBD2 (5 bases). V was cut by 5 bases and J by 7 bases, with 12 bases left in between. Germline V gene sequence: CDR1 SNHLY, CDR2 FYNNEI. This CDR3 has 12 amino acids. CDR3 nucleotide sequence: TGTGCCAGCAGTAGTACAGAGGGAGAGCAGTACTTC. Amino acid sequence: CASSSTEGEQYF.

This clonotype was detected many times. The gene calls are TRBV7-8 and TRBJ2-3, with 10 nucleotides matching TRBD2. The germline gives CDR1 SGHVS, CDR2 FQNEAQ. V lost 3 bases and J lost 6; bases outside the gene matches: 6. This CDR3 contains 15 residues. DNA of the CDR3: TGTGCCAGCAGCTTCCTAGCGGGGGCCCGGGATACGCAGTATTTT. It translates to CASSFLAGARDTQYF.

The genes are TRBV28 and TRBJ2-7, with TRBD1 as a possible D gene (5 bases). The V end lost 8 bases, the J end lost 6 bases, and 11 bases lay between the germline ends. The germline V gene has CDR1 MDHEN and CDR2 SYDVKM. This CDR3 has 11 residues. The CDR3, as DNA: TGTGCCAGCGGGCAGGGTGGCGAGCAGTACTTC. This encodes CASGQGGEQYF.

This clonotype was counted many times. This chain connects TRBV3-1 to TRBJ1-3; 7 nucleotides agree with TRBD1. This CDR3 is 15 amino acids long. Per the germline V gene, CDR1 is LGHDT and CDR2 is YNNKEL (reference sequence). V lost 5 bases, J lost 5 bases, and 9 bases stayed unmatched. The CDR3 DNA reads as TGTGCCAGCAGCACGCACAGGGGAGACCGAAACACCATATATTTT. It yields the protein CASSTHRGDRNTIYF.

The chain uses TRBV6-5 and TRBJ2-1, with D maybe TRBD2 (6 bases). Germline values: CDR1 MNHEY, CDR2 SVGAGI. V gave up 2 bases and J gave up 4 bases, with 15 bases separating them. The CDR3 is made up of 16 amino acids. The CDR3 coding sequence is TGTGCCAGCAGTTACCGGGGATTCGGGGGATACAATGAGCAGTTCTTC. As protein: CASSYRGFGGYNEQFF.

The CDR3 coding sequence is TGTGCCAGCAGTACAGCAGGAGCTAACTATGGCTACACCTTC. Its protein is CASSTAGANYGYTF. The V call is TRBV6-1, the J call TRBJ1-2; D unresolved. The V end was cut by 5 bases, the J end by 0 bases, with 10 bases between. The CDR3 has 14 amino acids. Germline lookup yields CDR1 MNHNS and CDR2 SASEGT.

V usage is TRBV4-1 and J usage is TRBJ2-7; D is unresolved. This CDR3 comprises 14 residues. Trimming removed 0 bases from V and 2 bases from J, with 8 bases in between. CDR1 and CDR2 (germline): MGHRA, YSYEKL. Written as DNA, the CDR3 is TGCGCCAGCAGCCAAGATCCGATCACCTACGAGCAGTACTTC. It translates to CASSQDPITYEQYF.

This clonotype was counted a few times. The chain links TRBV5-5 to TRBJ2-6, with 9 bases identical to TRBD1. V lost 6 bases and J lost 1; bases outside the gene matches: 11. The germline CDR1 and CDR2 sequences are SGHKS and YYEKEE (reference sequence). The CDR3 extends over 18 amino acids. In nucleotides, the CDR3 is TGTGCCAGCACCCGGAGGGGGACAGGGACTTCTGGGGCCAACGTCCTGACTTTC. Its translation is CASTRRGTGTSGANVLTF.

This clonotype was seen repeatedly, ten times or more. This sequence joins TRBV5-1 and TRBJ2-1; no reliable D call. Trimming stripped 5 bases from V and 0 bases from J, with 9 bases between. The germline CDR1 and CDR2 sequences are SGHRS and YFSETQ. This CDR3 comprises 14 residues. The CDR3 loop is CASSAQPSYNEQFF. The CDR3 nucleotides read TGCGCCAGCAGTGCGCAGCCCTCCTACAATGAGCAGTTCTTC.

This clonotype was found a few times. The V and J genes are TRBV25-1 and TRBJ2-2; 10 positions agree with TRBD1. The CDR3 has 16 amino acids. After removal of 1 base from V and 6 bases from J, the junction contained 5 bases not matched to a gene. Germline V lookup: CDR1 MGHDK, CDR2 SYGVNS. Here the CDR3 DNA reads TGTGCCAGCAGTGAATGGGGACAGGGGAGGGCCGGGGAGCTGTTTTTT. Translating gives CASSEWGQGRAGELFF.

The rearrangement uses TRBV7-9 and TRBJ2-1, with 8 bases identical to TRBD2. The CDR3 consists of 15 residues. Germline assignment: CDR1 SEHNR and CDR2 FQNEAQ (reference sequence). Losses at the gene ends were 1 base for V and 9 bases for J; bases not matched to a gene: 8. This chain's CDR3 is CASSLDEGLAGEQFF. The DNA for the CDR3 is TGTGCCAGCAGCTTAGACGAAGGACTAGCCGGTGAGCAGTTCTTC.

This clonotype was picked up many times. The rearrangement joins TRBV19 to TRBJ1-1, with unresolved D. CDR1 and CDR2 (germline): LNHDA, SQIVND (reference sequence). The V end lost 5 bases, the J end lost 7 bases, and 11 bases lay between the germline ends. There are 12 residues in the CDR3. CDR3 in amino acids: CASSPMTREAFF. The CDR3 DNA follows: TGTGCCAGTAGTCCGATGACCCGTGAAGCTTTCTTT.